These 17 T cell receptor beta chains came from one sample sequenced in a study of tissue T cells after allogeneic stem cell transplantation. Data came from immunoSEQ multiplex PCR; TCRdb stores just in-frame clones and leaves some out. Altogether around 7,500 clones are present, approximately 50% being singletons, with the ten largest covering nearly 4%. Time point described: mouse harvest day 7 after allogeneic transplant. Tail vein injection delivered 10^7 T-cell-depleted bone marrow cells and 10^6 splenic CD5+ T cells. The sequenced sample was gut tissue. These receptor sequences come from a female BALB/c mouse given C57BL/6 T cells with graft-versus-host disease after an allogeneic hematopoietic cell transplant.

Of note for this clone: The listed genes are named as in mouse. The observed sequence ends 1 residue before the CDR3 terminus, with the missing tail filled in from the germline J gene. J is TRBJ2-7 and V is TRBV23. Germline V CDR1 and CDR2: KGHTA, FQNQQP. The CDR3 loop spans 12 amino acids. CDR3 in amino acids: CSSSQKGGEQYF. CDR3 bases read: TGCTCCAGCAGTCAAAAGGGGGGAGAACAGTAC.

About this clone itself: Genes and germline are mouse. Read coverage stops 1 residue before the CDR3 terminus; the germline J gene supplies the remainder. This sequence joins TRBV23 and TRBJ2-7; no check of the table's D call, TRBD1, against the DNA was made. Germline CDR1 KGHTA, CDR2 FQNQQP. The CDR3 consists of 15 residues. CDR3 residues: CSSSQSLGHSYEQYF. The DNA read from the CDR3 is TGCTCCAGCAGTCAATCATTGGGACACTCCTATGAACAGTAC. Full variable domain (rest looked up from reference TRBV23 and TRBJ2-7): DAAVTQKPRYLIKMKGQEAEMKCIPEKGHTAVFWYQQKQSKELKFLIYFQNQQPLDQIDMVKERFSAVCPSSSLCSLGIRTCEAEDSALYLCSSSQSLGHSYEQYFGPGTRLTVL.

This clone came up a few times. Gene labels here are mouse ones. The read ends 1 residue before the CDR3 terminus; that terminus is restored from the germline J gene. V gene TRBV26 combines with J gene TRBJ2-1; 8 bases are shared with TRBD2. Germline trimming cut 0 bases from V and 8 bases from J; bases unmatched to any gene: 9. The CDR3 spans 16 residues. Germline CDR1 and CDR2: KGHPV and FQNQEV (reference sequence). The CDR3 bases that were read are TGTGCCAGCAGTCTGTCGAGAGGGGGGGCCTGGACTGAGCAGTTC. Encoded protein: CASSLSRGGAWTEQF. The entire CDR3 protein reads CASSLSRGGAWTEQFF.

In regard to this clone: All gene names here are mouse names. With the read ending 1 residue before the CDR3 end, the germline J gene is used to fill in that end. The chain links TRBV3 to TRBJ1-3; D unclear. The CDR3 has 14 residues. Germline V lookup: CDR1 SNHLY, CDR2 FYNGKV (reference sequence). Trimming stripped 1 base from V and 1 base from J, with 5 bases between. CDR3 DNA, as far as it was read: TGTGCCAGCAGCTTAGAACAGTCTGGAAATACGCTCTAT. It yields the protein CASSLEQSGNTLY. The full CDR3 is CASSLEQSGNTLYF.

A remark on this clone: Gene names refer to mouse genes. The read ends 1 residue before the CDR3 terminus; that terminus is restored from the germline J gene. The chain is built from TRBV16 and TRBJ2-3; no reliable D call. Looked up from germline, CDR1 is SGHSA and CDR2 is FRNQAP. V lost 2 bases and J 1 base, leaving 7 bases between the germline ends. The CDR3 runs to 14 residues. CDR3 region: CASSLIGGAETLYF. Incomplete CDR3 DNA: TGTGCAAGCAGCTTAATCGGGGGTGCAGAAACGCTGTAT.

A few counts support this clone. Gene names and germline match the mouse. The CDR3 end lies 1 residue beyond the end of the read and is filled in from the germline J gene. J is TRBJ1-1 and V is TRBV26; no firm D call. Between the trimmed V and J ends, which lost 4 bases and 0 bases, there was a span of 6 bases. The CDR3 loop spans 13 amino acids. Per the germline V gene, CDR1 is KGHPV and CDR2 is FQNQEV (reference sequence). The CDR3 reads CASSPAANTEVFF. The covered CDR3 bases are TGTGCCAGCAGTCCCGCTGCAAACACAGAAGTCTTC.

This clone occurred a few times. Mouse gene names apply. The read stops 1 residue short of the end of the CDR3; the missing end is completed from the germline J gene. This sequence joins TRBV31 and TRBJ1-4, with 9 bases identical to TRBD1. This CDR3 is built from 14 residues. V was clipped by 3 bases and J by 6 bases; unmatched bases: 5. Germline CDR1 is GKSSPN and CDR2 is SITVG. Incomplete CDR3 DNA: TGTGCCTGGAGACACAGGGGGCACGACGAAAGATTATTT. This codes for CAWRHRGHDERLF. The full CDR3 is CAWRHRGHDERLFF.

With regard to this clone: All gene names here are mouse names. CDR3 DNA (partial): TGTGCCAGCAGCTTCAGGGTCCAAGACACCCAGTAC. Protein product: CASSFRVQDTQY. The entire CDR3 protein is CASSFRVQDTQYF. The rearrangement joins TRBV3 to TRBJ2-5; D perhaps matches TRBD1 (5 bases). The CDR3 extends 1 residue past the end of the read, so its final part is completed from the germline J gene. The CDR3 contains 13 residues. Trimming pared 3 bases from V and 2 bases from J, leaving 6 bases between. Germline V CDR1 and CDR2: SNHLY, FYNGKV (reference sequence).

Notes on this clone: Gene names denote mouse genes. The observed sequence ends 1 residue before the CDR3 terminus, with the missing tail filled in from the germline J gene. V and J are TRBV26 and TRBJ1-1; 12 bases agree with TRBD1. Germline loops: CDR1 KGHPV, CDR2 FQNQEV (reference sequence). The CDR3 is 15 amino acids. V shed 6 bases, J shed 3 bases, and the junction held 5 bases outside the gene matches. CDR3 region: CASSPGQGAYTEVFF. The sequenced part of the CDR3 DNA is TGTGCCAGCAGCCCGGGACAGGGGGCATACACAGAAGTCTTC.

Of note for this clone: Here the gene names and germline are mouse. The read stops 1 residue short of the end of the CDR3; the missing end is completed from the germline J gene. The rearrangement uses TRBV23 and TRBJ1-6; the tabulated D call, TRBD1, remains unverified against the DNA. TRBJ1-6 is an ORF, and what it does is uncertain. This CDR3 is built from 15 residues. The V gene's germline CDR1 is KGHTA and CDR2 FQNQQP. The CDR3 sequence: CSSSQSGAYNSPLYF. CDR3 bases read: TGCTCCAGCAGTCAATCAGGGGCCTATAATTCGCCCCTCTAC.

This clone was seen a handful of times. Any gene name here is a mouse gene name. Coverage ceases 1 residue before the CDR3 finishes, and the germline J gene fills in the end. The chain carries TRBV3 and TRBJ2-5; TRBD2 aligns across 9 bases. The CDR3 is made up of 14 amino acids. V was pared by 5 bases and J by 0 bases, with 0 bases of the junction left unmatched. Germline CDR1 and CDR2: SNHLY and FYNGKV (reference sequence). The CDR3 spells CASSLGGNQDTQYF. CDR3 DNA, as far as it was read: TGTGCCAGCAGCCTGGGGGGGAACCAAGACACCCAGTAC.

As to this clone: Gene labels here are mouse ones. CDR3 amino acids: CASSYRGNTLYF. The sequenced CDR3 bases are TGTGCCAGCAGCTACAGGGGGAACACCTTGTAC. The chain links TRBV4 to TRBJ2-4; TRBD1 matches at 7 bases. The read is 1 residue too short to cover the CDR3 end, so that end is filled in from the germline J gene. Germline V gene sequence: CDR1 LGHDT, CDR2 YNNKQL (reference sequence). Trimming took 3 bases from V and 6 from J; bases not matched to a gene: 0. The CDR3 has 12 amino acids.

In this sample, this clone is medium-sized (0.01 to 0.1%). Genes here carry mouse names. The CDR3 goes on 1 residue after the read ends, and that part is filled in from the germline J gene. This chain uses TRBV29 with TRBJ1-3, with D perhaps matching TRBD1 (6 bases). The ends were cut back, 4 bases at V and 0 bases at J, with 10 bases in the middle. The germline gives CDR1 MSHET, CDR2 SYDVDS. The CDR3 extends over 15 amino acids. The CDR3 sequence: CASSSGTNSGNTLYF. The sequenced CDR3 bases are TGTGCTAGCAGTTCCGGGACAAATTCTGGAAATACGCTCTAT.

This clone was seen more than once but under ten times. Genes here carry mouse names. With the read ending 1 residue before the CDR3 end, the germline J gene is used to fill in that end. The chain employs TRBV26 and TRBJ2-3, with D hard to call. V was cut by 4 bases and J by 1 base, with 6 bases left in between. This CDR3 is 13 amino acids long. Germline V gene data show CDR1 as KGHPV and CDR2 as FQNQEV (reference sequence). CDR3 DNA, as far as it was read: TGTGCCAGCAGTCCCACGGGTGCAGAAACGCTGTAT. This codes for CASSPTGAETLY. Given in full, the CDR3 is CASSPTGAETLYF.

Comment on this clone: The germline and genes are mouse ones. Read sequence stops 1 residue before the CDR3 end, and the germline J gene provides the missing end. This chain connects TRBV23 to TRBJ2-1; TRBD2, the table's D call, was not compared with the DNA. This CDR3 has 15 residues. The germline V gene encodes CDR1 KGHTA and CDR2 FQNQQP. Incomplete CDR3 DNA: TGCTCCAGCAGTCAATCGTGGGGGGGCGCGGCTGAGCAGTTC. Protein product: CSSSQSWGGAAEQF. The whole CDR3 protein reads CSSSQSWGGAAEQFF.

Concerning this clone itself: The germline and genes are mouse ones. With the read ending 1 residue before the CDR3 end, the germline J gene is used to fill in that end. The gene calls are TRBV26 and TRBJ2-4; possibly TRBD1 or TRBD2 for D (6 bases each). From germline, CDR1 is KGHPV and CDR2 FQNQEV (reference sequence). The CDR3 loop spans 14 amino acids. The V gene lost 2 bases and the J gene lost 6 bases, with 12 bases spanning the gap. The CDR3 sequence is CASSLGQGGNTLYF. Partial CDR3 DNA: TGTGCCAGCAGTCTGGGACAAGGGGGGAACACCTTGTAC.

For this clone: Here the gene names and germline are mouse. The CDR3 protein is CASSPDRGSGNTLYF. The CDR3 bases that were read are TGTGCCAGCAGCCCCGACAGGGGGTCTGGAAATACGCTCTAT. This rearrangement joins TRBV3 to TRBJ1-3; TRBD1 aligns across 9 bases. The read halts 1 residue ahead of the CDR3 end, with the missing end drawn from the germline J gene. This CDR3 has 15 residues. V lost 5 bases and J lost 1; bases outside the gene matches: 3. The V gene's germline CDR1 is SNHLY and CDR2 FYNGKV (reference sequence).